Listed here are 19 T cell receptor beta chains from one sample, sequenced in a study of CD4 T cells in relation to SARS-CoV-2 and coronaviruses. The protocol was immunoSEQ multiplex PCR, while the TCRdb copy is restricted to in-frame clones and leaves out a portion. The profile shows 20,000 to 25,000 clones, roughly 80% of them singletons. The antigens of these receptors remain unknown. The unexposed donors gave CD4+ T cells in about 2010-2018, prior to COVID-19. After less than 11 days of culture, CD4+ T cells were isolated. The material sequenced was CD4+ T cells from PBMCs, cultured in vitro. These receptors came from a human donor in good health.

This clone was seen a handful of times. The chain's CDR3 is CASSLEGSNEQFF. The CDR3 bases are TGTGCCAGCAGCTTAGAAGGATCGAATGAGCAGTTCTTC. The chain employs TRBV11-3 and TRBJ2-1; the D is unclear. Germline assignment: CDR1 SGHNT and CDR2 YENEEA. V lost 0 bases, J lost 7 bases, and 7 bases lay in between. The length of the CDR3 is 13 residues.

This clone was counted only a few times. The chain is built from TRBV7-2 and TRBJ1-2; a possible D gene is TRBD1 (5 bases). The germline V gene encodes CDR1 SGHTA and CDR2 FQGNSA. This CDR3 has 14 residues. V lost 5 bases and J 2 bases, leaving 12 bases between the germline ends. The chain's CDR3 is CASSKKPGNYGYTF. The CDR3 nucleotides are TGTGCCAGCAGCAAGAAGCCAGGGAACTATGGCTACACCTTC.

This chain connects TRBV19 to TRBJ1-5; D unclear. The germline V and J ends were trimmed by 7 bases and 2 bases, with 18 bases remaining between them. Per germline, CDR1 LNHDA and CDR2 SQIVND (reference sequence). This CDR3 has 16 amino acids. In DNA form, the CDR3 reads TGTGCCAGTACCCCGGTACACCAGCTGCGCAATCAGCCCCAGCATTTT. Translating it yields CASTPVHQLRNQPQHF.

V usage is TRBV9 and J usage is TRBJ2-2, with D unclear. V was clipped by 4 bases and J by 3 bases, with 4 bases between them. This CDR3 comprises 12 residues. Germline V gene lookup returns CDR1 SGDLS and CDR2 YYNGEE. Here the CDR3 DNA reads TGTGCCAGCAGCCCCCACACCGGGGAGCTGTTTTTT. Its protein product is CASSPHTGELFF. Full variable domain (outside the CDR3, taken from reference TRBV9 and TRBJ2-2): DSGVTQTPKHLITATGQRVTLRCSPRSGDLSVYWYQQSLDQGLQFLIQYYNGEERAKGNILERFSAQQFPDLHSELNLSSLELGDSALYFCASSPHTGELFFGEGSRLTVL.

The V and J genes are TRBV9 and TRBJ2-2; D might be TRBD2 (5 bases). CDR1 and CDR2 from the germline V gene are SGDLS and YYNGEE. The germline V and J ends were trimmed by 0 bases and 0 bases, with 12 bases remaining between them. The CDR3 runs to 17 residues. Here the CDR3 reads CASSVVPAEANTGELFF. In nucleotides, the CDR3 is TGTGCCAGCAGCGTAGTCCCAGCGGAGGCGAACACCGGGGAGCTGTTTTTT.

This chain joins TRBV18 and TRBJ2-7, with 13 positions matching TRBD2. CDR1 and CDR2 (germline): KGHSH, LQKENI. The CDR3 is made up of 15 amino acids. V dropped 3 bases and J dropped 4; count of bases not matched to a gene: 3. The CDR3 DNA is TGTGCCAGCTCACCTGGACTAGCGGGAGCGTACGAGCAGTACTTC. It specifies CASSPGLAGAYEQYF.

V usage is TRBV7-8 and J usage is TRBJ2-7, with 10 bases identical to TRBD2. This CDR3 region has 14 residues. V dropped 2 bases and J dropped 4; count of bases not matched to a gene: 2. Looked up from germline, CDR1 is SGHVS and CDR2 is FQNEAQ. CDR3 region: CASSLLSGGYEQYF. Here the CDR3 DNA reads TGTGCCAGCAGCTTACTTAGCGGGGGGTACGAGCAGTACTTC.

The V call is TRBV2, the J call TRBJ2-7, with no clear D. Germline CDR1 SNHLY, CDR2 FYNNEI. There are 12 residues in the CDR3. Trimming took off 7 bases at V and 3 bases at J, with 10 bases between the two ends. DNA for the CDR3: TGTGCCAGCATGGGCCAGTTCTACGAGCAGTACTTC. It yields the protein CASMGQFYEQYF.

This clone turned up a few times. The V call is TRBV6-5, the J call TRBJ2-3, with D hard to call. This CDR3 region has 15 residues. With 4 bases removed from V and 5 bases from J, the gap between germline ends came to 16 bases. Germline-derived CDR1 and CDR2 are MNHEY and SVGAGI. The CDR3 coding sequence is TGTGCCAGCAGTTCCACGACGTTGGATGGAGATACGCAGTATTTT. It encodes CASSSTTLDGDTQYF.

The J gene is TRBJ1-3, the V gene TRBV9; D gene uncertain. The V gene's germline CDR1 is SGDLS and CDR2 YYNGEE. The ends were cut back, 4 bases at V and 4 bases at J, with 15 bases in the middle. The CDR3 sequence is 15 residues long. The CDR3 region is CASSLRPGMGNTIYF. CDR3 nucleotides: TGTGCCAGCAGCCTACGACCGGGGATGGGAAACACCATATATTTT. The full variable domain, its missing parts supplied by reference TRBV9 and TRBJ1-3, is DSGVTQTPKHLITATGQRVTLRCSPRSGDLSVYWYQQSLDQGLQFLIQYYNGEERAKGNILERFSAQQFPDLHSELNLSSLELGDSALYFCASSLRPGMGNTIYFGEGSWLTVV.

The chain combines TRBV21-1 with TRBJ2-3; the D call TRBD2 from the table was never checked on the DNA. TRBV21-1 is marked as a pseudogene. CDR3 length: 16 amino acids. CDR3 in amino acids: CASSNGGSVPTDTQYF. The CDR3 coding sequence is TGTGCCAGCAGCAACGGGGGATCGGTCCCCACAGATACGCAGTATTTT.

This clone was seen more than once but under ten times. Other DNA sequences from this sample encode an identical CDR3 as well. The chain couples TRBV30 to TRBJ2-1; no reliable D call. This CDR3 is built from 11 residues. CDR1 and CDR2 from the germline V gene are GTSNPN and SVGIG (reference sequence). Trimming took off 0 bases at V and 7 bases at J, with 4 bases between the two ends. The CDR3 DNA sequence: TGTGCCTGGAGTGTAAGGAATGAGCAGTTCTTC. Translation: CAWSVRNEQFF.

The chain has TRBV19 and TRBJ2-1; 12 bases match TRBD2. The V gene end was trimmed by 8 bases and the J gene end by 5 bases; junction bases not matched to a gene: 4. Germline CDR1 is LNHDA and CDR2 is SQIVND (reference sequence). The CDR3 sequence is 14 residues long. CDR3 DNA sequence: TGTGCCAGTTCCCTAGCGGGAGGGAACAATGAGCAGTTCTTC. It translates to CASSLAGGNNEQFF.

V is TRBV5-4 and J is TRBJ2-7, with 13 bases fitting TRBD2. The CDR3 extends over 16 amino acids. V shed 4 bases, J shed 4 bases, and the junction held 8 bases outside the gene matches. Germline CDR1 reads SGHNT; CDR2 reads YYREEE (reference sequence). The CDR3 spells CASSGGTSGIGYEQYF. CDR3 nucleotide sequence: TGTGCCAGCAGCGGGGGGACTAGCGGGATCGGGTACGAGCAGTACTTC.

The chain recombines TRBV29-1 with TRBJ1-1; 8 bases match TRBD1. The CDR3 runs to 13 residues. Germline V gene data show CDR1 as SQVTM and CDR2 as ANQGSEA. V lost 3 bases to trimming and J lost 0 bases; unmatched junction nucleotides: 0. CDR3 coding DNA: TGCAGCGTTGACAGGGGGCTGAACACTGAAGCTTTCTTT. Its protein is CSVDRGLNTEAFF.

This clone has only one observation. The chain employs TRBV5-1 and TRBJ2-7; 7 positions match TRBD2. Germline CDR1 reads SGHRS; CDR2 reads YFSETQ. This CDR3 spans 16 amino acids. The V segment lost 0 bases and the J segment 1 base; nucleotides outside the gene matches: 7. The CDR3 loop reads CASSLDLAALSYEQYF. The DNA of the CDR3 is TGCGCCAGCAGCTTGGATCTAGCGGCTCTATCCTACGAGCAGTACTTC.

The V and J genes are TRBV7-2 and TRBJ1-1; no definite D call. The ends were cut back, 4 bases at V and 1 base at J, with 7 bases in the middle. Germline V gives CDR1 SGHTA, CDR2 FQGNSA. There are 13 residues in the CDR3. CDR3 protein: CASSSATNTEAFF. Written as DNA, the CDR3 is TGTGCCAGCAGCTCCGCAACGAACACTGAAGCTTTCTTT.

The rearrangement uses TRBV10-1 and TRBJ2-3, with D possibly being TRBD2 (6 bases). Germline-derived CDR1 and CDR2 are WNHNN and SYGVQD (reference sequence). This CDR3 has 14 amino acids. Trimming took off 3 bases at V and 4 bases at J, with 11 bases between the two ends. The CDR3 region is CASSDTGVADTQYF. Written as DNA, the CDR3 is TGCGCCAGCAGTGATACGGGAGTGGCAGATACGCAGTATTTT.

The gene calls are TRBV7-8 and TRBJ2-7; D is unclear. The CDR3 length is 15 residues. V shed 4 bases and J shed 3 bases, with 16 bases lying between them. Germline V gene lookup returns CDR1 SGHVS and CDR2 FQNEAQ. The CDR3 DNA sequence: TGTGCCAGCAGCTCCGATAAACCCCAGGACTACGAGCAGTACTTC. This encodes CASSSDKPQDYEQYF.